What follows are 23 T cell receptor beta chains derived from one specimen sequenced in a study of T cell responses to AZD1222 COVID-19 vaccine. Produced via immunoSEQ multiplex PCR; TCRdb's table is partial and in-frame only. Of about 120,000 clones in the sample, about 90% were seen once. The starting material was peripheral blood, obtained on day 0 of AZD1222 vaccination. All receptors come from an adult in good health.

The J gene is TRBJ1-5, the V gene TRBV23-1; D may be TRBD1 (6 bases). TRBV23-1 is flagged as an ORF with uncertain function. CDR3 length: 16 amino acids. The germline V and J ends were trimmed by 8 bases and 3 bases, with 20 bases remaining between them. The CDR3 DNA reads TGCGCCAGCGGGGGGGCAAACCCCAAGGCCAATCAGCCCCAGCATTTT. Translated, it gives CASGGANPKANQPQHF.

This rearrangement joins TRBV5-1 to TRBJ1-1, with TRBD1 matching 8 bases. The V and J ends lost 0 bases and 8 bases, in that order; junction bases with no gene match: 3. Germline assignment: CDR1 SGHRS and CDR2 YFSETQ. This CDR3 has 13 amino acids. CDR3 residues: CASSLDRGEEAFF. The CDR3 region has the DNA TGCGCCAGCAGCTTGGACAGGGGGGAGGAAGCTTTCTTT.

This clone was counted once. This rearrangement joins TRBV19 to TRBJ2-7, with 7 bases aligning to TRBD1. The CDR3 has 14 amino acids. Germline V CDR1 and CDR2: LNHDA, SQIVND (reference sequence). The ends lost 10 bases at V and 4 bases at J; junction bases unmatched: 13. CDR3 DNA: TGTGCCACCATTTTCCCGGGACAGAGTTACGAGCAGTACTTC. As protein: CATIFPGQSYEQYF.

The chain recombines TRBV7-2 with TRBJ2-7, with 7 nucleotides matching TRBD1. The CDR3 loop spans 14 amino acids. Trimming at V came to 5 bases and at J to 3 bases, leaving 7 bases not matched to a gene. From germline, CDR1 is SGHTA and CDR2 FQGNSA. As DNA, the CDR3 is TGTGCCAGCAGCACCCAGACAGGGATCTACGAGCAGTACTTC. Its translation: CASSTQTGIYEQYF.

V and J are TRBV5-1 and TRBJ1-5, with no clear D. Germline values: CDR1 SGHRS, CDR2 YFSETQ. Trimming shortened V by 5 bases and J by 2 bases, and 14 bases separated the two germline ends. This CDR3 spans 15 amino acids. CDR3 DNA: TGCGCCAGCAGTCTTCAGCCCCTGGGCAATCAGCCCCAGCATTTT. Translated, it gives CASSLQPLGNQPQHF.

This clone turned up a few times. The CDR3 DNA reads as TGTGCCAGCAGCTTACGGGGTGGCACTGAAGCTTTCTTT. It translates to CASSLRGGTEAFF. V is TRBV7-3 and J is TRBJ1-1; D ambiguous. CDR1 and CDR2 (germline): SGHTA, FQGTGA. The CDR3 sequence is 13 residues long. V was trimmed by 2 bases and J by 4 bases, leaving 8 bases between them.

This chain links TRBV5-4 with TRBJ1-2; D call uncertain. V lost 0 bases to trimming and J lost 0 bases, with 9 bases between them. The CDR3 totals 15 residues. Germline V gene lookup returns CDR1 SGHNT and CDR2 YYREEE (reference sequence). The CDR3 loop is CASSLVGVPNYGYTF. The CDR3 DNA sequence: TGTGCCAGCAGCTTGGTCGGAGTCCCTAACTATGGCTACACCTTC.

The genes are TRBV5-4 and TRBJ2-1; D may be TRBD2 (6 bases). Trimming took 0 bases from V and 12 from J, leaving 22 bases between them. Germline CDR1 and CDR2: SGHNT and YYREEE (reference sequence). CDR3 size: 16 residues. The CDR3 protein is CASSLGGEYRKWGQFF. CDR3 coding DNA: TGTGCCAGCAGCTTGGGCGGGGAGTATCGCAAGTGGGGGCAGTTCTTC. Based on the CDR3 plus reference TRBV5-4 and TRBJ2-1, the full variable domain is ETGVTQSPTHLIKTRGQQVTLRCSSQSGHNTVSWYQQALGQGPQFIFQYYREEENGRGNFPPRFSGLQFPNYSSELNVNALELDDSALYLCASSLGGEYRKWGQFFGPGTRLTVL.

V gene TRBV3-1 (or the pseudogene TRBV3-2) combines with J gene TRBJ1-4; 7 bases map to TRBD1. The germline CDR1 and CDR2 sequences are LGHDT and YNNKEL (reference sequence). The length of the CDR3 is 16 residues. Trimming removed 1 base from V and 2 bases from J; junction bases left unmatched: 4. CDR3 sequence (DNA): TGTGCCAGCAGCCAAGTCTTCAGGGGGACTAATGAAAAACTGTTTTTT. It translates to CASSQVFRGTNEKLFF.

This clone came up once. The rearrangement uses TRBV18 and TRBJ2-7; D is undetermined. Between the trimmed V and J ends, which lost 1 base and 2 bases, there was a span of 18 bases. Germline loops: CDR1 KGHSH, CDR2 LQKENI. The CDR3 runs to 17 residues. The chain's CDR3 is CASSPRSFSASPYEQYF. In nucleotides, the CDR3 is TGTGCCAGCTCACCACGGTCCTTCTCCGCCTCTCCCTACGAGCAGTACTTC. The whole variable domain, remainder taken from reference TRBV18 and TRBJ2-7, is NAGVMQNPRHLVRRRGQEARLRCSPMKGHSHVYWYRQLPEEGLKFMVYLQKENIIDESGMPKERFSAEFPKEGPSILRIQQVVRGDSAAYFCASSPRSFSASPYEQYFGPGTRLTVT.

The chain recombines TRBV13 with TRBJ1-2; tentatively, D is TRBD1 (6 bases). CDR1 PRHDT and CDR2 FYEKMQ come from the germline V gene (reference sequence). Trimming removed 0 bases at V and 4 bases at J, with 15 bases between. This CDR3 is 16 amino acids long. The chain's CDR3 is CASSLGWSGGGYGYTF. The CDR3 DNA reads as TGTGCCAGCAGCTTAGGTTGGTCGGGGGGCGGCTATGGCTACACCTTC.

In nucleotides, the CDR3 is TGTGCCAGCTCACCAATGGGACTAGCGGGAAACTCCTACAATGAGCAGTTCTTC. Translation: CASSPMGLAGNSYNEQFF. The V call is TRBV18, the J call TRBJ2-1; 13 positions match TRBD2. Germline trimming cut 2 bases from V and 0 bases from J; bases unmatched to any gene: 4. The CDR3 runs to 18 residues. Per germline, CDR1 KGHSH and CDR2 LQKENI.

The chain has TRBV9 and TRBJ2-7; D is perhaps TRBD2 (5 bases). CDR1 SGDLS and CDR2 YYNGEE come from the germline V gene. Trimming removed 2 bases at V and 2 bases at J, with 8 bases between. The length of the CDR3 is 13 residues. The CDR3 nucleotides read TGTGCCAGCAGCGTTGACGGGACCTACGAGCAGTACTTC. Protein sequence: CASSVDGTYEQYF.

The V gene is TRBV29-1, the J gene TRBJ1-1; possible D gene TRBD1, 6 bases. The V gene lost 7 bases and the J gene lost 4 bases, with 19 bases spanning the gap. The CDR3 loop spans 14 amino acids. Germline CDR1 is SQVTM and CDR2 is ANQGSEA. CDR3: CSALTTGIGTEAFF. The CDR3 nucleotides are TGCAGCGCACTAACCACAGGGATAGGCACTGAAGCTTTCTTT.

This sequence joins TRBV7-2 and TRBJ1-2; a weak D match, TRBD1 (5 bases). Germline values: CDR1 SGHTA, CDR2 FQGNSA. The CDR3 runs 15 residues. The V end lost 0 bases, the J end lost 5 bases, and 13 bases lay between the germline ends. The CDR3 sequence: CASSLAGGREYGYTF. The CDR3 DNA reads TGTGCCAGCAGCTTAGCGGGGGGGAGGGAGTATGGCTACACCTTC.

This chain connects TRBV6-5 to TRBJ2-7, with 9 nucleotides matching TRBD1. V shed 6 bases, J shed 1 base, and the junction held 7 bases outside the gene matches. The CDR3 totals 15 residues. Germline V lookup: CDR1 MNHEY, CDR2 SVGAGI. CDR3 region: CASRAPGQGSYEQYF. In DNA, the CDR3 is TGTGCCAGCAGAGCCCCGGGACAGGGTTCCTACGAGCAGTACTTC.

The J gene is TRBJ1-6, the V gene TRBV30; 8 positions agree with TRBD1. The CDR3 is 15 amino acids. Trimming took 4 bases from V and 10 from J; bases not matched to a gene: 12. The germline gives CDR1 GTSNPN, CDR2 SVGIG (reference sequence). The CDR3 reads CAWMPIDRGRSPLHF. The CDR3 coding sequence is TGTGCCTGGATGCCTATCGACAGGGGACGGTCACCCCTCCACTTT. The variable domain in full, completed from reference TRBV30 and TRBJ1-6, reads SQTIHQWPATLVQPVGSPLSLECTVEGTSNPNLYWYRQAAGRGLQLLFYSVGIGQISSEVPQNLSASRPQDRQFILSSKKLLLSDSGFYLCAWMPIDRGRSPLHFGNGTRLTVT.

The genes are TRBV2 and TRBJ1-2, with a tentative D call TRBD1 (5 bases). CDR1 is SNHLY, CDR2 FYNNEI, per germline. Between the trimmed V and J ends, which lost 3 bases and 1 base, there was a span of 21 bases. This CDR3 is 18 amino acids long. The DNA of the CDR3 is TGTGCCAGCAGTGATGACGGTGATCGGGGGTATATTAACTATGGCTACACCTTC. This codes for CASSDDGDRGYINYGYTF.

About this clone itself: The junction shows a germline mismatch at one end, possibly a read error. The CDR3 spells CASSLDMWDRANQETQYF. The CDR3, as DNA: TGTGCCAGCAGTCTTGACATGTGGGACAGGGCTAACCAGGAGACCCAGTACTTC. The chain links TRBV6-6 to TRBJ2-5; 9 nucleotides match TRBD1. Germline CDR1 and CDR2: MNHNY and SVGAGI (reference sequence). The CDR3 spans 18 residues.

This clone has more than one count but fewer than ten. The rearrangement uses TRBV19 and TRBJ1-5; D gene unclear. V gave up 3 bases and J gave up 5 bases, with 11 bases separating them. CDR1 is LNHDA and CDR2 is SQIVND in the germline V gene (reference sequence). The CDR3 extends over 14 amino acids. The CDR3 DNA reads TGTGCCAGTAGTATTGGGGTTTTGGATCAGCCCCAGCATTTT. The encoded protein is CASSIGVLDQPQHF.

The J gene is TRBJ1-3, the V gene TRBV30; no firm D call. CDR1 and CDR2 from the germline V gene are GTSNPN and SVGIG (reference sequence). Trimming cost V 3 bases and J 1 base, with 7 bases left between them. The CDR3 runs to 13 residues. CDR3 DNA: TGTGCCTGGAGCTCCAAGTCTGGAAACACCATATATTTT. It is translated as CAWSSKSGNTIYF.

This clone was seen a single time. This sequence joins TRBV6-4 and TRBJ1-2, with D tentatively TRBD1 (6 bases). V was trimmed by 6 bases and J by 0 bases, leaving 17 bases between them. The CDR3 totals 16 residues. The germline V gene encodes CDR1 MRHNA and CDR2 SNTAGT. The CDR3 region is CASRPSGGVTNYGYTF. The CDR3 DNA reads TGTGCCAGCAGGCCCAGTGGGGGCGTCACTAACTATGGCTACACCTTC.

V and J are TRBV6-5 and TRBJ2-3; 11 nucleotides match TRBD2. The J segment lost 0 bases and the V segment lost 7 bases, leaving 3 bases of the junction unmatched. From germline, CDR1 is MNHEY and CDR2 SVGAGI. This CDR3 has 15 residues. Here the CDR3 reads CASTRTSGSTDTQYF. DNA for the CDR3: TGTGCCAGCACTCGGACTAGCGGGAGCACAGATACGCAGTATTTT.